This T cell receptor (beta chain) was profiled in a study of T cell responses to AZD1222 COVID-19 vaccine (dated by TCRdb to the early 2020s). About the study as a whole: AZD1222 recipients with second doses at about 4 weeks or about 12 weeks were pooled, because spike-specific TCR depth and breadth did not differ between schedules. Trial participants were enrolled into age subgroups of 18-55, 56-69 and 70-plus years, which contained approximately 150, 28 and 58 TCR-sequenced participants, respectively. TCR sequencing covered over 230 trial participants: nearly 210 given two doses of AZD1222 and approximately 25 given two doses of MenACWY control vaccine.

Turning to this clone: The clone's antigen remains unknown. Base qualities were left out, and no much larger clone turns up one base away.

Study-wide findings and limitations: Reportedly, close to half of the unique spike-specific TCRs recognized epitopes lying outside the regions that are mutated in the B.1.351 and B.1.1.7 variants. The 56-69-year group was small, and its depth increase did not reach significance, likely because of low power. Participants were mostly white British and included more females than males, and it was suggested by the authors that clonal diversity may have been underestimated. Conclusions about previously exposed vaccinees are limited, since just 6 or 7 AZD1222 recipients were seropositive for SARS-CoV-2 at baseline. A significant rise in spike-specific TCR breadth and depth was observed after two AZD1222 doses relative to day 0 and relative to MenACWY recipients. The vaccine-associated CD4 TCRs covered the entire spike protein, and the dominant responses fell in regions 160-218 and 743-854. Because no day 14 peak-response samples were available, repertoires were characterized only after the peak T cell response.

The time point label, as the study defines it: baseline before first vaccination. Vaccinee samples came from UK trials COV001 and COV002, including a single-blind randomized controlled phase 2/3 trial of AZD1222 (ChAdOx1 nCoV-19) in healthy adults. For TCRbeta chain sequencing, PBMC samples from trial participants were taken at day 0 and at day 28 after the second dose. The CDR3 regions of human TCRbeta chains were analyzed by immunosequencing. On the authors' methods: TCRs in the repertoires were matched against a reference library of SARS-CoV-2-specific TCRs that had been generated with the MIRA antigen-specificity platform. Breadth was defined as the fraction of unique TCRs that were SARS-CoV-2-associated, and depth was defined as the fraction of total T cells that were SARS-CoV-2-associated. Each spike-specific TCR was assigned to its reactive spike region and to a CD4 or CD8 class using the MIRA data. Log10-transformed breadth and depth values were compared by one-way ANOVA with Sidak's multiple comparisons tests. The source is immuneACCESS, and TCRdb retained only in-frame sequences with V and J called. Part of the clones is not carried over; for the studies checked, unresolved V genes explain less than half of this, and the remainder is unexplained. V and J calls and clone size follow that table, whereas D and trimming were derived from the DNA. The table for this sample lists more than 140,000 clones; 90% to 95% of them were counted only once. The top ten clones comprise about 4.6% of the sample.

The CDR3 sequence holds 13 residues, the cysteine and phenylalanine included. Kept here is only the CDR3 DNA, which spans 39 bases and is read in frame from base 1. From V the trimming removes 5 bases and from J it removes 10 bases, while the gene matches leave 9 bases of the junction unaccounted for. From the germline V gene, CDR1 is SQVTM and CDR2 is ANQGSEA. The TCR comes from an adult in good health. Recombination connected TRBV29-1 to TRBJ2-3; a stretch of 10 junction bases matches TRBD2. The sequences come from peripheral blood, collected on day 0 of AZD1222 vaccination. Here the CDR3 is given as CSVYSLAGMAQYF. The nucleotide sequence reads as follows: TGCAGCGTTTATTCACTAGCGGGAATGGCGCAGTATTTT.